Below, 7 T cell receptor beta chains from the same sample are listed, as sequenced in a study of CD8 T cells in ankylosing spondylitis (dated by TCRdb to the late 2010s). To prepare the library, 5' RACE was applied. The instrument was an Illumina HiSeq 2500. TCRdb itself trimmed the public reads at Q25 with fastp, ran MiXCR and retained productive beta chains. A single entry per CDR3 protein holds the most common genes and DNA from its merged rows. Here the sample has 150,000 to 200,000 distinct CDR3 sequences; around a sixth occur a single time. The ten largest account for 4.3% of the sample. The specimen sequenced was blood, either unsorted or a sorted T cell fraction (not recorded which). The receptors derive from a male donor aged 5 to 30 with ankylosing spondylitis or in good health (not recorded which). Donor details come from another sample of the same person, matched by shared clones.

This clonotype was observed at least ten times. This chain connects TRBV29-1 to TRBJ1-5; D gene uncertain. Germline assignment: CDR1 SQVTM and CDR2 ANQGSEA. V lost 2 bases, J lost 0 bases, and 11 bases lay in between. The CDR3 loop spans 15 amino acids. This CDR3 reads CSVEKRPYSNQPQHF. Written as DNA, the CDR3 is TGCAGCGTTGAAAAGCGACCCTATAGCAATCAGCCCCAGCATTTT.

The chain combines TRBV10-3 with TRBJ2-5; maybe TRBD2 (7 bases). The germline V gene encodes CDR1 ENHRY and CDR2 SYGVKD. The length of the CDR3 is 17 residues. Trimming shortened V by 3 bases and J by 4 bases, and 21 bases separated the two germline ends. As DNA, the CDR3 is TGTGCCATCAGTGATTGGGCTAGCGGCAAAGGGGGAGAGACCCAGTACTTC. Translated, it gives CAISDWASGKGGETQYF.

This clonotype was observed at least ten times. CDR3 nucleotide sequence: TGCGCCAGCAGCCCGAGCTGGGGCTACGAGCAGTACTTC. This translates into CASSPSWGYEQYF. The chain joins TRBV5-1 to TRBJ2-7; no definite D call. CDR1 is SGHRS, CDR2 YFSETQ, per germline. Between the trimmed V and J ends, which lost 4 bases and 3 bases, there was a span of 11 bases. This CDR3 has 13 residues.

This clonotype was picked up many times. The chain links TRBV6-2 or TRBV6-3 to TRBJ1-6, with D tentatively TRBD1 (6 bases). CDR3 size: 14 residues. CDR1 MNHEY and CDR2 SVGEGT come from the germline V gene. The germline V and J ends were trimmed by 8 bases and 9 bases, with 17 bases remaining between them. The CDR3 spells CASRDSGGGSPLHF. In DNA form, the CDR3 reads TGTGCCAGCCGCGACAGCGGAGGGGGTTCACCCCTCCACTTT.

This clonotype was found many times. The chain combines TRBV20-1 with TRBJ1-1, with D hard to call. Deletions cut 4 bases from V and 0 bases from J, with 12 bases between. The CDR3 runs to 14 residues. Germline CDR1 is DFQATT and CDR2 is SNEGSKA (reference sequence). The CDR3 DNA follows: TGCAGTGCTACGGACGGCGACATGAACACTGAAGCTTTCTTT. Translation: CSATDGDMNTEAFF.

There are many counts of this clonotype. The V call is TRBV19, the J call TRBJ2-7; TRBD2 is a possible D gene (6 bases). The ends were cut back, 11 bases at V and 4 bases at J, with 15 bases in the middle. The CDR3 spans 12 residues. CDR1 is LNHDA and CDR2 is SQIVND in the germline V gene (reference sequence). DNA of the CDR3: TGTGCCGTGGGACTCCTCCAATACGAGCAGTACGTC. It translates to CAVGLLQYEQYV.

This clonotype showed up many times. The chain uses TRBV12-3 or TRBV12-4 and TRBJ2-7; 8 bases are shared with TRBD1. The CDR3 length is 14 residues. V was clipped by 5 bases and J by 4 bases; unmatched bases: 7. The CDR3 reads CASSPGTGGYEQYV. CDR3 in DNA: TGTGCCAGCAGTCCCGGGACAGGAGGATACGAGCAGTACGTC.